This entry lists 23 T cell receptor beta chains sequenced from one sample in a study of CD8 T cells in ankylosing spondylitis. TCRdb re-derived calls from the 5' RACE reads in MiXCR, one entry per CDR3 protein. This table has around 120,000 distinct CDR3 sequences, 9.3% appearing once. Sequenced material: blood, either unsorted or a sorted T cell fraction (not recorded which). These receptors originate from a male donor with ankylosing spondylitis or in good health (not recorded which).

This clonotype was found a few times. V is TRBV20-1 and J is TRBJ2-2, with TRBD2 identical over 7 bases. Germline CDR1 DFQATT, CDR2 SNEGSKA (reference sequence). Trimming at V came to 2 bases and at J to 6 bases, leaving 6 bases not matched to a gene. This CDR3 comprises 14 residues. Written as DNA, the CDR3 is TGCAGTGCTAGAAACGTGGGAGGGCCCGGGGAGCTGTTTTTT. Protein product: CSARNVGGPGELFF.

The chain employs TRBV13 and TRBJ2-5; 13 bases map to TRBD2. The trim removed 5 bases at V and 6 bases at J, leaving 9 bases unmatched. CDR1 PRHDT and CDR2 FYEKMQ come from the germline V gene (reference sequence). This CDR3 is built from 16 residues. CDR3 nucleotides: TGTGCCAGCAGCCTATACGGGACTAGCGGGACACAGACCCAGTACTTC. This encodes CASSLYGTSGTQTQYF.

The rearrangement joins TRBV20-1 to TRBJ2-1; perhaps TRBD2 as D (6 bases). The CDR3 has 16 residues. V was cut by 0 bases and J by 5 bases, with 17 bases left in between. The germline CDR1 and CDR2 sequences are DFQATT and SNEGSKA (reference sequence). CDR3 sequence: CSARDLRLVRDNEQFF. In nucleotides, the CDR3 is TGCAGTGCTAGAGATCTTCGACTAGTCAGGGACAATGAGCAGTTCTTC.

This clonotype was observed many times. V and J are TRBV28 and TRBJ2-7; TRBD2 is a possible D gene (5 bases). There are 14 residues in the CDR3. V shed 5 bases and J shed 2 bases, with 13 bases lying between them. The V gene's germline CDR1 is MDHEN and CDR2 SYDVKM. CDR3 protein: CASSRAGYTYEQYF. CDR3 nucleotide sequence: TGTGCCAGCAGTCGCGCGGGTTATACCTACGAGCAGTACTTC.

This clonotype was recorded many times. The chain has TRBV29-1 and TRBJ1-1; D is ambiguous. CDR3 size: 15 residues. The V end was cut by 7 bases, the J end by 2 bases, with 20 bases between. Germline CDR1 SQVTM, CDR2 ANQGSEA. In DNA form, the CDR3 reads TGCAGCGCCTTATGGCGTTTTTCAGAAAACACTGAAGCTTTCTTT. Its translation: CSALWRFSENTEAFF.

This clonotype was found many times. The chain couples TRBV6-2 or TRBV6-3 to TRBJ2-5; weak D call: TRBD2 (5 bases). V lost 6 bases and J 1 base, leaving 15 bases between the germline ends. The CDR3 sequence is 15 residues long. CDR1 is MNHEY and CDR2 is SVGEGT in the germline V gene. CDR3 sequence reads: CASRDRLLAQETQYF. The CDR3 nucleotides are TGTGCCAGCAGGGATCGACTACTCGCCCAAGAGACCCAGTACTTC.

The chain uses TRBV6-2 or TRBV6-3 and TRBJ2-1; D is unresolved. The CDR3 consists of 13 residues. Germline lookup yields CDR1 MNHEY and CDR2 SVGEGT. V was cut by 0 bases and J by 6 bases, with 6 bases left in between. CDR3 region: CASSYSIPNEQFF. The CDR3 nucleotides read TGTGCCAGCAGTTACTCGATTCCCAATGAGCAGTTCTTC.

This clonotype was seen ten or more times. The genes are TRBV6-4 and TRBJ2-1; tentatively, D is TRBD1 (5 bases). The CDR3 has 11 amino acids. V lost 6 bases and J 9 bases, leaving 9 bases between the germline ends. Per germline, CDR1 MRHNA and CDR2 SNTAGT. The CDR3 is CASRDIFEQFF. The CDR3 region has the DNA TGTGCCAGCAGGGACATTTTTGAGCAGTTCTTC.

CDR3 sequence: CASSGGGETGNTIYF. The CDR3 bases are TGTGCCAGCAGCGGAGGGGGCGAGACTGGAAACACCATATATTTT. The chain carries TRBV3-1 and TRBJ1-3; the match to TRBD1 covers 7 bases. Germline V gene sequence: CDR1 LGHDT, CDR2 YNNKEL (reference sequence). The CDR3 runs to 15 residues. Unmatched junction bases numbered 6, after V lost 5 bases and J lost 2 bases. The complete variable domain, with remaining parts taken from reference TRBV3-1 and TRBJ1-3, reads DTAVSQTPKYLVTQMGNDKSIKCEQNLGHDTMYWYKQDSKKFLKIMFSYNNKELIINETVPNRFSPKSPDKAHLNLHINSLELGDSAVYFCASSGGGETGNTIYFGEGSWLTVV.

This clonotype was counted ten times or more. This chain connects TRBV20-1 to TRBJ1-6; 7 nucleotides line up with TRBD1. Per germline, CDR1 DFQATT and CDR2 SNEGSKA (reference sequence). This CDR3 contains 16 residues. V was clipped by 0 bases and J by 7 bases; unmatched bases: 9. DNA of the CDR3: TGCAGTGCTAGAGATCGGAGGCAGGGGGTGAATTCACCCCTCCACTTT. Amino acid sequence: CSARDRRQGVNSPLHF.

This clonotype came up many times. The genes are TRBV29-1 and TRBJ2-7, with TRBD2 matching over 7 bases. Germline V gene lookup returns CDR1 SQVTM and CDR2 ANQGSEA. The CDR3 loop spans 13 amino acids. The V gene end was trimmed by 6 bases and the J gene end by 2 bases; junction bases not matched to a gene: 7. CDR3 protein: CSVWGGSPYEQYF. The CDR3 coding sequence is TGCAGCGTGTGGGGGGGATCACCCTACGAGCAGTACTTC.

This clonotype was counted ten times or more. This chain connects TRBV20-1 to TRBJ2-7; D ambiguous. This CDR3 spans 12 amino acids. V was pared by 0 bases and J by 11 bases, with 14 bases between. Germline V gene data show CDR1 as DFQATT and CDR2 as SNEGSKA (reference sequence). The CDR3 loop is CSARDGSTAKYF. CDR3 bases: TGCAGTGCTAGAGATGGTTCGACCGCTAAGTACTTC.

This clonotype was observed many times. V usage is TRBV6-2 or TRBV6-3 and J usage is TRBJ2-7; TRBD2 aligns across 11 bases. The CDR3 contains 17 residues. Germline CDR1 MNHEY, CDR2 SVGEGT. The J segment lost 2 bases and the V segment lost 6 bases, leaving 12 bases of the junction unmatched. CDR3 amino acids: CASSDRGTSGLTYEQYF. Written as DNA, the CDR3 is TGTGCCAGCAGCGACCGCGGGACTAGCGGCTTAACCTACGAGCAGTACTTC.

The table lists this clonotype with many counts. The rearrangement uses TRBV5-1 and TRBJ2-2; 8 bases agree with TRBD2. Per germline, CDR1 SGHRS and CDR2 YFSETQ. CDR3 length: 17 residues. After removal of 0 bases from V and 1 base from J, the junction contained 5 bases not matched to a gene. Here the CDR3 reads CASSLAALAGNTGELFF. The CDR3 nucleotides are TGCGCCAGCAGCTTGGCCGCTCTAGCGGGGAACACCGGGGAGCTGTTTTTT.

This clonotype was detected many times. The chain carries TRBV5-5 and TRBJ2-7; unclear D gene. V lost 6 bases to trimming and J lost 2 bases, with 12 bases between them. The CDR3 consists of 13 residues. Germline values: CDR1 SGHKS, CDR2 YYEKEE (reference sequence). CDR3 residues: CASTNIRTYEQYF. The CDR3 coding sequence is TGTGCCAGCACCAACATACGGACCTACGAGCAGTACTTC.

On this clonotype: A read error may be the cause here, since a much bigger clone is one base away. The rearrangement joins TRBV10-3 to TRBJ1-6, with a possible D match to TRBD1 (5 bases). V was clipped by 6 bases and J by 9 bases, with 15 bases between them. CDR3 length: 14 amino acids. The germline V gene encodes CDR1 ENHRY and CDR2 SYGVKD. CDR3 bases: TGTGCCATCAGGGACGAAGGGACGGTTTCACCCCTCCACTTT. Its translation: CAIRDEGTVSPLHF.

On this clonotype: Being one base from a much bigger clone, this may be a read error. The J gene is TRBJ1-5, the V gene TRBV6-2 or TRBV6-3; tentative D call: TRBD1 (6 bases). The CDR3 runs to 14 residues. Germline V gene data show CDR1 as MNHEY and CDR2 as SVGEGT. Trimming shortened V by 10 bases and J by 3 bases, and 16 bases separated the two germline ends. The CDR3 here is CATRTRGANQPQHF. CDR3 sequence (DNA): TGTGCCACGCGAACAAGGGGGGCCAATCAGCCCCAGCATTTT.

This clonotype was counted many times. The chain employs TRBV20-1 and TRBJ1-2, with 7 positions matching TRBD1. V gave up 1 base and J gave up 8 bases; unmatched junction bases: 10. The germline CDR1 and CDR2 sequences are DFQATT and SNEGSKA (reference sequence). This CDR3 has 14 amino acids. The CDR3 here is CSARGRDSLGGYTF. The DNA for the CDR3 is TGCAGTGCTAGAGGAAGGGACAGCCTTGGGGGCTACACCTTC.

This chain uses TRBV7-3 with TRBJ2-1, with D perhaps TRBD1 (5 bases). The V end was cut by 10 bases, the J end by 5 bases, with 15 bases between. This CDR3 comprises 13 residues. Per germline, CDR1 SGHTA and CDR2 FQGTGA. CDR3 bases: TGTGCCATCAGGCCGACAGTTAACAATGAGCAGTTCTTC. It is translated as CAIRPTVNNEQFF. Looking up the rest from reference TRBV7-3 and TRBJ2-1 gives the full variable domain: GAGVSQTPSNKVTEKGKYVELRCDPISGHTALYWYRQSLGQGPEFLIYFQGTGAADDSGLPNDRFFAVRPEGSVSTLKIQRTERGDSAVYLCAIRPTVNNEQFFGPGTRLTVL.

This clonotype appeared a few times. The gene calls are TRBV11-2 and TRBJ2-3; D is perhaps TRBD2 (5 bases). The CDR3 is 18 amino acids. Per germline, CDR1 SGHAT and CDR2 FQNNGV. Trimming took 1 base from V and 2 from J, leaving 19 bases between them. CDR3 nucleotide sequence: TGTGCCAGCAGCTTAGTAATTAGGTCGCTAGCTTACACAGATACGCAGTATTTT. It codes for CASSLVIRSLAYTDTQYF.

This clonotype was picked up many times. V gene TRBV27 combines with J gene TRBJ1-5; D is ambiguous. Per germline, CDR1 MNHEY and CDR2 SMNVEV (reference sequence). This CDR3 spans 13 amino acids. V was clipped by 4 bases and J by 3 bases, with 7 bases between them. The CDR3 DNA sequence: TGTGCCAGCAGTTCGGATGCCAATCAGCCCCAGCATTTT. Its protein product is CASSSDANQPQHF.

A few counts support this clonotype. This chain uses TRBV5-6 with TRBJ2-2, with D possibly being TRBD1 (5 bases). V shed 1 base and J shed 3 bases, with 13 bases lying between them. This CDR3 is 16 amino acids long. Germline CDR1 is SGHDT and CDR2 is YYEEEE. The CDR3 sequence is CASSLLAGLYTGELFF. DNA of the CDR3: TGTGCCAGCAGCTTGTTGGCAGGGCTCTACACCGGGGAGCTGTTTTTT.

The chain has TRBV25-1 and TRBJ2-1, with 7 positions matching TRBD1. This CDR3 comprises 16 residues. V shed 3 bases, J shed 0 bases, and the junction held 5 bases outside the gene matches. Germline values: CDR1 MGHDK, CDR2 SYGVNS. This CDR3 is CASSDHRDSSYNEQFF. The CDR3 nucleotides read TGTGCCAGCAGTGATCACCGGGACAGCTCCTACAATGAGCAGTTCTTC.